Presented here are 9 T cell receptor beta chains from one specimen sequenced in a study of T cells in Graves' hyperthyroidism and ophthalmopathy. The source material, RNA transcripts, was used to amplify TCR beta CDR3 regions. HTBI primers drove first-round RT-PCR of the TCR CDR3. One entry per CDR3 protein, called by TCRdb with MiXCR from the multiplex PCR reads. The repertoire holds a few hundred thousand distinct CDR3 sequences, with about 13% as singletons. The sequenced material came from blood. These receptors were obtained from a woman between 18 and 30 years old with Graves' hyperthyroidism.

V gene TRBV7-8 combines with J gene TRBJ1-5; D is unclear. This CDR3 is 16 amino acids long. V lost 6 bases to trimming and J lost 0 bases, with 15 bases between them. Germline V gene data show CDR1 as SGHVS and CDR2 as FQNEAQ. The CDR3 here is CASSSRRVYSNQPQHF. CDR3 nucleotide sequence: TGTGCCAGCAGTTCTCGCCGGGTCTATAGCAATCAGCCCCAGCATTTT.

The rearrangement links TRBV7-9 to TRBJ1-2; 7 nucleotides line up with TRBD1. With 4 bases clipped from V and 7 bases from J, the junction kept 3 bases outside the gene matches. The CDR3 has 12 amino acids. Germline assignment: CDR1 SEHNR and CDR2 FQNEAQ (reference sequence). DNA for the CDR3: TGTGCCAGCAGCTGGGACAGTCGTGGCTACACCTTC. Protein product: CASSWDSRGYTF.

This clonotype appeared many times. This chain connects TRBV11-1 to TRBJ2-2; D not certain. The germline V and J ends were trimmed by 5 bases and 6 bases, with 4 bases remaining between them. Germline V gene lookup returns CDR1 SGHAT and CDR2 FQDESV (reference sequence). The CDR3 has 11 residues. For the CDR3, the DNA is TGTGCCAGCAGCACATCCGGGGAGCTGTTTTTT. Translated: CASSTSGELFF.

This clonotype was counted ten times or more. CDR3 sequence: CASSPGHSGANVLTF. The CDR3 DNA is TGTGCCAGCAGTCCCGGTCACTCTGGGGCCAACGTCCTGACTTTC. This chain connects TRBV6-2 or TRBV6-3 to TRBJ2-6; no firm D call. V lost 5 bases to trimming and J lost 0 bases, with 8 bases between them. The germline V gene encodes CDR1 MNHEY and CDR2 SVGEGT. CDR3 size: 15 residues.

This clonotype has at least ten counts. In nucleotides, the CDR3 is TGTGCCAGCTCAACCCGCGGGGACACTGAAGCTTTCTTT. Residues: CASSTRGDTEAFF. The chain recombines TRBV18 with TRBJ1-1, with unresolved D. Germline assignment: CDR1 KGHSH and CDR2 LQKENI. V was pared by 5 bases and J by 3 bases, with 10 bases between. The CDR3 covers 13 residues.

The V gene is TRBV6-5, the J gene TRBJ2-2; D call uncertain. The germline V and J ends were trimmed by 2 bases and 0 bases, with 13 bases remaining between them. CDR1 and CDR2 (germline): MNHEY, SVGAGI. The CDR3 covers 17 residues. The CDR3 bases are TGTGCCAGCAGTTACGGCGGCTTTTTCGCGAACACCGGGGAGCTGTTTTTT. Its translation is CASSYGGFFANTGELFF.

This clonotype was recorded at least ten times. The gene calls are TRBV3-1 and TRBJ2-1, with TRBD2 matching over 10 bases. The germline gives CDR1 LGHDT, CDR2 YNNKEL (reference sequence). The V gene end was trimmed by 0 bases and the J gene end by 8 bases; junction bases not matched to a gene: 7. The CDR3 extends over 16 amino acids. The CDR3 DNA reads as TGTGCCAGCAGCCAAGATCCAGCGGGAGGGTTGGATGAGCAGTTCTTC. It specifies CASSQDPAGGLDEQFF.

This clonotype has at least ten counts. The chain is built from TRBV6-7 and TRBJ2-7, with 12 bases identical to TRBD1. TRBV6-7 is designated an ORF whose function remains uncertain. CDR3 length: 16 residues. V lost 5 bases to trimming and J lost 7 bases; unmatched junction nucleotides: 12. This chain's CDR3 is CASSHQGQGARSEQYF. The DNA for the CDR3 is TGTGCCAGCAGTCATCAGGGACAGGGGGCTAGGTCGGAGCAGTACTTC.

At least ten counts were recorded for this clonotype. In DNA, the CDR3 is TGTGCCAGCAGTTTCACCCCTTACGGGGACGGGAATTCACCCCTCCACTTT. Protein: CASSFTPYGDGNSPLHF. This chain links TRBV28 with TRBJ1-6, with D possibly being TRBD1 (5 bases). The V end was cut by 3 bases, the J end by 7 bases, with 19 bases between. CDR3 size: 17 residues. Germline V gene data show CDR1 as MDHEN and CDR2 as SYDVKM.